This T cell receptor beta chain was obtained from a study of blood T cell repertoires in COVID-19. Overall study context: Whether acute or convalescent, the COVID-19 samples came from the United States, Italy and Spain. T cells, B-cell-depleted T cells, or PBMCs supplied cDNA or gDNA.

Original methodology: Researchers report that nucleated cell counts were estimated from reference gene primer amplification. Sequencing was performed with immunoSEQ multiplex PCR; in TCRdb, only in-frame clones are kept and a portion is missing. The V and J calls and clone size are taken from that table; D and trimming were inferred from the DNA. Here the sample spans some 280,000 clones, around 86% being singletons. CDR1 is LGHNA, CDR2 YSLEER, per germline. V lost 4 bases and J lost 1; bases outside the gene matches: 1. The CDR3 is 14 residues long. This rearrangement joins TRBV4-3 to TRBJ2-5, with TRBD2 identical over 9 bases. Sequencing was performed on peripheral blood. The receptor comes from a woman under 40 with active or convalescent COVID-19. CDR3 nucleotide sequence: TGCGCCAGCAGCCCGGGACTAGCCCAAGAGACCCAGTACTTC. As protein: CASSPGLAQETQYF.